This T cell receptor beta chain appears in the sequencing data of a study of cytomegalovirus exposure and HLA in healthy donors. Study-wide results and caveats: In a later analysis, HLA-associated beta chains showed higher expansion and lower generation probabilities than comparable chains. Reports credit the classifier with highly specific, highly sensitive diagnosis of cytomegalovirus status. Across HLA loci, a later analysis found differing TCR association rates, with DRB1 most and HLA-C fewest.

The primer mix had 60 Vbeta and 13 Jbeta primers. Generated by immunoSEQ multiplex PCR, the TCRdb table keeps only in-frame clones and is missing some. The table has under 150,000 clones, 82% seen once; the top ten hold 1.4%. There are 16 residues in the CDR3. V was cut by 4 bases and J by 3 bases, with 17 bases left in between. Germline CDR1 SGDLS, CDR2 YYNGEE. About this clone: The antigen is undetermined.

The sequenced sample was PBMCs. V gene TRBV9 combines with J gene TRBJ1-3; TRBD1 might be the D (5 bases). This receptor was taken from a man aged 25-45 years in good health and CMV-seropositive. The DNA for the CDR3 is TGTGCCAGCAGCCCACCGGGGCGGGGAGTTGGAAACACCATATATTTT. It encodes CASSPPGRGVGNTIYF.